This TCR beta chain stems from a study of blood T cells in healthy people across ages. The authors ran a second PCR of roughly 6 to 12 cycles using a sample-barcoded 5' primer and a J-beta primer mix. One entry per CDR3 protein, called by TCRdb with MiXCR from the 5' RACE reads. This sample yields 700,000 or so distinct CDR3 sequences, of which over 20% are seen a single time; around 21% belongs to the top ten. RNA extraction gave at least 5.5 micrograms of total RNA per sample. This TCR derives from a man in his 70s in good health. Material: blood.

In DNA form, the CDR3 reads TGTGCCAGCAGTGAATCTTTGGGGGCAAACCATGAAAAACTGTTTTTT. This encodes CASSESLGANHEKLFF. This chain links TRBV25-1 with TRBJ1-4; possibly TRBD1 for D (6 bases). The CDR3 is 16 amino acids. Trimming removed 1 base from V and 6 bases from J, with 15 bases in between. Germline loops: CDR1 MGHDK, CDR2 SYGVNS.